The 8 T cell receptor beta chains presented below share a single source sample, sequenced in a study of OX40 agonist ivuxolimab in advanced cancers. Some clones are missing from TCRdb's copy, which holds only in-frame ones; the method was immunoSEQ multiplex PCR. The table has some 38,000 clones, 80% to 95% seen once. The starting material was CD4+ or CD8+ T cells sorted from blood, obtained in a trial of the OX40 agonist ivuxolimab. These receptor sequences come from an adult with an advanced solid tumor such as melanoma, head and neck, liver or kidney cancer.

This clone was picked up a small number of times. The CDR3 spells CASSVNYDQETQYF. For the CDR3, the DNA is TGTGCCAGCAGCGTTAACTACGACCAAGAGACCCAGTACTTC. The chain carries TRBV9 and TRBJ2-5; no definite D call. This CDR3 region has 14 residues. Trimming cost V 2 bases and J 0 bases, with 8 bases left between them. Germline assignment: CDR1 SGDLS and CDR2 YYNGEE.

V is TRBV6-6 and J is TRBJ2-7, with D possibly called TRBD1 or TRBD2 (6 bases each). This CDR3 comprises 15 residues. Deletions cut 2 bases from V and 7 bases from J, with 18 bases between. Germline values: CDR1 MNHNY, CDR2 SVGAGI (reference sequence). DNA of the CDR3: TGTGCCAGCAGTTACGGGCAGCTGCAAGGGGGGGAGCAGTACTTC. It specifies CASSYGQLQGGEQYF.

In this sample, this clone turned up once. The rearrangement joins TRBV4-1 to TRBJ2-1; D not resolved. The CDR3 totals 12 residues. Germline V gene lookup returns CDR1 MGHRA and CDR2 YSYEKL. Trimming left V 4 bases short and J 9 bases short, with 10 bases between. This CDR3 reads CASSLDGREQFF. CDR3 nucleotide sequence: TGCGCCAGCAGCCTAGACGGTCGTGAGCAGTTCTTC.

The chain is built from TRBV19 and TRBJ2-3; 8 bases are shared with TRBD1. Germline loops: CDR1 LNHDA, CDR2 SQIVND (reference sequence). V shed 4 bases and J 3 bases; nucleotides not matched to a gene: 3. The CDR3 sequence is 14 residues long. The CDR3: CASSTGQGTDTQYF. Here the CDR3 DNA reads TGTGCCAGTAGTACCGGACAGGGTACAGATACGCAGTATTTT.

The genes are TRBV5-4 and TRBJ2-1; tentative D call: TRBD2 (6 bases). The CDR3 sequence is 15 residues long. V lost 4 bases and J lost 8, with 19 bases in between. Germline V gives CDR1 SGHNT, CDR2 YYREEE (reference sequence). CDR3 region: CASSPGVAGLDEQFF. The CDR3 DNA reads TGTGCCAGCAGCCCGGGAGTTGCGGGTTTGGATGAGCAGTTCTTC.

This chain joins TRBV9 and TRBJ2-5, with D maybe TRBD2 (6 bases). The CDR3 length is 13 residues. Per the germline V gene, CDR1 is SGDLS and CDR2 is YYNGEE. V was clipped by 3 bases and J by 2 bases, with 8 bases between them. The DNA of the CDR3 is TGTGCCAGCAGCGGGGGGGAACAAGAGACCCAGTACTTC. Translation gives CASSGGEQETQYF.

The DNA of the CDR3 is TGTGCCAGCAGTTTACAGGTGCTTAATCAGCCCCAGCATTTT. Translation: CASSLQVLNQPQHF. The V and J genes are TRBV6-6 and TRBJ1-5, with TRBD1 as a possible D gene (5 bases). Trimming stripped 4 bases from V and 4 bases from J, with 11 bases between. The CDR3 extends over 14 amino acids. In germline, CDR1 is MNHNY, CDR2 SVGAGI (reference sequence).

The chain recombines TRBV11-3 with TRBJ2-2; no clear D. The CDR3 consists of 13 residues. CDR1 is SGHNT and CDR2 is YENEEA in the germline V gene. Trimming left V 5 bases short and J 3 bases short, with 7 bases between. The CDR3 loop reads CASSPRDTGELFF. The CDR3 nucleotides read TGTGCCAGCAGCCCCCGGGACACCGGGGAGCTGTTTTTT.